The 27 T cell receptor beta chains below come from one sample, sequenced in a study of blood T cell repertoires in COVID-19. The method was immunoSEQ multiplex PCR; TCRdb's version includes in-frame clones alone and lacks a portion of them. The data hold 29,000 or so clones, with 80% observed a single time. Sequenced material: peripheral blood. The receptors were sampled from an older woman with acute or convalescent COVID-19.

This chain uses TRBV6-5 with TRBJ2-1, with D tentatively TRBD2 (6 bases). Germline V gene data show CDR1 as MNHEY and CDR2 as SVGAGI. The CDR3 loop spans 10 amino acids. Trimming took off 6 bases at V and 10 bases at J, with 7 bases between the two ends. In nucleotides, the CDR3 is TGTGCCAGCAGGCTAGCGGAGCAGTTCTTC. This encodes CASRLAEQFF.

The CDR3 reads CASSEAGLAGSNTGELFF. As DNA, the CDR3 is TGTGCCAGCAGTGAAGCGGGGCTAGCGGGGTCTAACACCGGGGAGCTGTTTTTT. J is TRBJ2-2 and V is TRBV6-1; TRBD2 matches 9 bases. The germline V gene has CDR1 MNHNS and CDR2 SASEGT. J was trimmed by 2 bases and V by 0 bases; bases with no gene match: 7. The CDR3 has 18 amino acids.

In nucleotides, the CDR3 is TGTGCCAGCAGCTTAGCACAGGGGAGCAATCAGCCCCAGCATTTT. Translating it yields CASSLAQGSNQPQHF. The rearrangement joins TRBV7-2 to TRBJ1-5; 7 bases agree with TRBD1. The CDR3 runs 15 residues. Germline values: CDR1 SGHTA, CDR2 FQGNSA. Germline trimming cut 0 bases from V and 1 base from J; bases unmatched to any gene: 0.

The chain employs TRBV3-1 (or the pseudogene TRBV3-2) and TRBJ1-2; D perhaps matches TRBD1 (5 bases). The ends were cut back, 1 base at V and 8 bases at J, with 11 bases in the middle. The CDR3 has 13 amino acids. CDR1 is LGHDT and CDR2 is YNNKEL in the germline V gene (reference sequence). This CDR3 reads CASSQGGGKGYTF. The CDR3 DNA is TGTGCCAGCAGCCAAGGGGGGGGGAAAGGCTACACCTTC.

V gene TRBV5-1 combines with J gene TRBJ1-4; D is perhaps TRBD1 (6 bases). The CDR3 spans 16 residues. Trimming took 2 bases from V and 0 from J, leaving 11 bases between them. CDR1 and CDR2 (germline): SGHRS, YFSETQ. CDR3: CASSFGQLSTNEKLFF. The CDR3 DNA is TGCGCCAGCAGCTTCGGACAGCTTTCAACTAATGAAAAACTGTTTTTT.

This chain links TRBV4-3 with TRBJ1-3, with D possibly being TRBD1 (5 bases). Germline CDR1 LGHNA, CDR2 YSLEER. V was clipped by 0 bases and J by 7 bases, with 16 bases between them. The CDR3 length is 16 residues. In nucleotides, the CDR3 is TGCGCCAGCAGCCAAGATCCAGGGCGGAGGGGTAACACCATATATTTT. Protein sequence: CASSQDPGRRGNTIYF.

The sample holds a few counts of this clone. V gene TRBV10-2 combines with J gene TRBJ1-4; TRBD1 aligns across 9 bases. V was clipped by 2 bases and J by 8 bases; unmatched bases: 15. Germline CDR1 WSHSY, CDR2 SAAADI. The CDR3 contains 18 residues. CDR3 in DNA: TGCGCCAGCAGTGAGGGCCCCGGACAGGGGAGGGGTCGAGAAAAACTGTTTTTT. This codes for CASSEGPGQGRGREKLFF.

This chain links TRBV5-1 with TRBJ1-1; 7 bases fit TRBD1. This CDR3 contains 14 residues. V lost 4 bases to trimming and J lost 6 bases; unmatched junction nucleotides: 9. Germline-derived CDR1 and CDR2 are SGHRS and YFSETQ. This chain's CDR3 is CASSGGQVTSEAFF. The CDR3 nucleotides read TGCGCCAGCAGCGGAGGACAGGTCACCTCTGAAGCTTTCTTT.

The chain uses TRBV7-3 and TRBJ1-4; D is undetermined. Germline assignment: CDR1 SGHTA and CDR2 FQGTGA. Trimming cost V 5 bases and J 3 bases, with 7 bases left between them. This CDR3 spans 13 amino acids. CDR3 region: CASSRSANEKLFF. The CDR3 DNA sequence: TGTGCCAGCAGCCGGTCGGCTAATGAAAAACTGTTTTTT.

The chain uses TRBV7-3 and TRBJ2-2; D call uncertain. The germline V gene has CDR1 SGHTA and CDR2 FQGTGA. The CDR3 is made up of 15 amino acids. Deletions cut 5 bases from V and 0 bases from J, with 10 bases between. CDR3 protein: CASSPELSNTGELFF. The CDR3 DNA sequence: TGTGCCAGCAGCCCGGAACTATCGAACACCGGGGAGCTGTTTTTT.

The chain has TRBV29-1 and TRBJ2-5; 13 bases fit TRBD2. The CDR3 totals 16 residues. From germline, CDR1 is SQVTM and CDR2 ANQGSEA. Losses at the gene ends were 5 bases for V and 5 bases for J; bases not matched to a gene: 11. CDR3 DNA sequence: TGCAGCGTTCGGGGACTAGCGGGAAATCGTGTTGAGACCCAGTACTTC. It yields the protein CSVRGLAGNRVETQYF.

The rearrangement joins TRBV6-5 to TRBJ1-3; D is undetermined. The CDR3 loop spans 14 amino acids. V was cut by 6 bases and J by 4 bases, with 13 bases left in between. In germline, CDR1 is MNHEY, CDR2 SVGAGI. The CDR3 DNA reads TGTGCCAGCAGCGTACGTAGATCAGGAAACACCATATATTTT. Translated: CASSVRRSGNTIYF.

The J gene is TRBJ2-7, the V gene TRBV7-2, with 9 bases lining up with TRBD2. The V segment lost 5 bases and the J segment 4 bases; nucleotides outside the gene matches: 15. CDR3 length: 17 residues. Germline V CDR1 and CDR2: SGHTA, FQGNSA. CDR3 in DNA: TGTGCCAGCAGCCCGTTAGTAGCGGGGGCAAGAATTTACGAGCAGTACTTC. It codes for CASSPLVAGARIYEQYF.

As DNA, the CDR3 is TGTGCCAGTAGTGCACAGGGATCCTACTCCTACGAGCAGTACTTC. Protein sequence: CASSAQGSYSYEQYF. J is TRBJ2-7 and V is TRBV19, with D maybe TRBD1 (6 bases). The V gene's germline CDR1 is LNHDA and CDR2 SQIVND (reference sequence). This CDR3 spans 15 amino acids. Trimming stripped 5 bases from V and 0 bases from J, with 14 bases between.

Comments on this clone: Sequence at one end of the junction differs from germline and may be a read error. CDR3: CASSPGGSNEQFF. In DNA form, the CDR3 reads TGTGCTAGCAGCCCAGGGGGGTCCAATGAGCAGTTCTTC. This chain connects TRBV7-7 to TRBJ2-1; D might be TRBD1 (7 bases). Per the germline V gene, CDR1 is SSHAT and CDR2 is FNYEAQ (reference sequence). The CDR3 is made up of 13 amino acids.

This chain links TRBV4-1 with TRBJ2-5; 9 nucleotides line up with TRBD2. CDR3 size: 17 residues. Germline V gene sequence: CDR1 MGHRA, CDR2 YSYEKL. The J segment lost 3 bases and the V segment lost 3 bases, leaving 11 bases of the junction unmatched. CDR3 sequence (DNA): TGCGCCAGCAGCCACCCGAGGGGCGGGAGGGGCGAAGAGACCCAGTACTTC. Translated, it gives CASSHPRGGRGEETQYF.

CDR3 protein: CASRPRENTGELFF. CDR3 in DNA: TGTGCCAGCCGTCCGAGGGAAAACACCGGGGAGCTGTTTTTT. This rearrangement joins TRBV6-4 to TRBJ2-2; tentatively, D is TRBD2 (5 bases). The germline gives CDR1 MRHNA, CDR2 SNTAGT. The CDR3 runs to 14 residues. Trimming removed 8 bases at V and 2 bases at J, with 12 bases between.

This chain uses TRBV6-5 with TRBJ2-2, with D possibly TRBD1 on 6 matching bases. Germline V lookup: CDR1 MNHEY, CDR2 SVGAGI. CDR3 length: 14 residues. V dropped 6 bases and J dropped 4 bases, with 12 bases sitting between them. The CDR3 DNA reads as TGTGCCAGCAGGAATACAGGGTCCACCGGGGAGCTGTTTTTT. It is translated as CASRNTGSTGELFF.

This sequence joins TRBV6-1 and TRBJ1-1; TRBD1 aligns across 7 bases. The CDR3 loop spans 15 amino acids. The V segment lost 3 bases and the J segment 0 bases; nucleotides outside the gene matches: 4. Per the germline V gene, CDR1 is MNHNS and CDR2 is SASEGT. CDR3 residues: CASSDQDRMNTEAFF. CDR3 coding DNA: TGTGCCAGCAGTGACCAGGACAGGATGAACACTGAAGCTTTCTTT.

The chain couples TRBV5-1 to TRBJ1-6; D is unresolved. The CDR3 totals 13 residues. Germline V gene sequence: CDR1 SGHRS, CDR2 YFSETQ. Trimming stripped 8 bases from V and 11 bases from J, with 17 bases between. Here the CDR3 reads CASSRESNTPLHF. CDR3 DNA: TGCGCCAGTTCCCGGGAGTCGAACACACCCCTCCACTTT.

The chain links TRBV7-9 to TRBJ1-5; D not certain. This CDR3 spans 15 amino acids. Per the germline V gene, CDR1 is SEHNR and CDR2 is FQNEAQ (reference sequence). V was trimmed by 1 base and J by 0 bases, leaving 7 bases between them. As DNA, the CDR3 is TGTGCCAGCAGCTTAGACACAGTTAGCAATCAGCCCCAGCATTTT. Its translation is CASSLDTVSNQPQHF.

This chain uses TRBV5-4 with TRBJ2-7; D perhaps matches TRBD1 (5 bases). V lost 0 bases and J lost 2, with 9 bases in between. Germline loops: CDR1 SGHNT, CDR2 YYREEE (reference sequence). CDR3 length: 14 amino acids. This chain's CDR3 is CASSLVDIPYEQYF. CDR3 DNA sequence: TGTGCCAGCAGCTTGGTGGACATACCCTACGAGCAGTACTTC.

CDR3 DNA sequence: TGTGCCAGCAGCTCCCGGGACAGGTACAGCTACGAGCAGTACTTC. Its protein is CASSSRDRYSYEQYF. V gene TRBV3-1 (or the pseudogene TRBV3-2) combines with J gene TRBJ2-7; TRBD1 matches 8 bases. This CDR3 has 15 residues. V lost 5 bases and J lost 3; bases outside the gene matches: 9. Looked up from germline, CDR1 is LGHDT and CDR2 is YNNKEL (reference sequence).

In nucleotides, the CDR3 is TGTGCCAGTAGCCAGCGGGCCCTCGGGGGCACAGATACGCAGTATTTT. Encoded protein: CASSQRALGGTDTQYF. The genes are TRBV19 and TRBJ2-3; tentative D call: TRBD2 (6 bases). The CDR3 totals 16 residues. Germline CDR1 is LNHDA and CDR2 is SQIVND (reference sequence). Trimming cost V 6 bases and J 1 base, with 17 bases left between them.

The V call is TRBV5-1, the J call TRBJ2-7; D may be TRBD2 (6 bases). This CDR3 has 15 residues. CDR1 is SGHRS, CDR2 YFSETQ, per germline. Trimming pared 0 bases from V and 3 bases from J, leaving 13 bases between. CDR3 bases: TGCGCCAGCAGCTTGGACGGGACTGAAGTCTACGAGCAGTACTTC. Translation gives CASSLDGTEVYEQYF.

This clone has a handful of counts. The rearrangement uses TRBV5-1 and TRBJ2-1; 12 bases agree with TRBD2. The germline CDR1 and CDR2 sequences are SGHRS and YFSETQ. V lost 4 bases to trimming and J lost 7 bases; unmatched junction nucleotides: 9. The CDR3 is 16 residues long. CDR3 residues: CASSLDLAGGRNEQFF. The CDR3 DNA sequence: TGCGCCAGCAGCCTCGATCTAGCGGGAGGGAGGAATGAGCAGTTCTTC.

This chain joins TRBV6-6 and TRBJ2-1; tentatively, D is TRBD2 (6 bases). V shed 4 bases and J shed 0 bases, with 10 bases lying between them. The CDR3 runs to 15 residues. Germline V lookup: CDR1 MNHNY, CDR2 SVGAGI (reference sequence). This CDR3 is CASSFGGASYNEQFF. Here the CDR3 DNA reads TGTGCCAGCAGTTTTGGCGGGGCCTCCTACAATGAGCAGTTCTTC.